Listed below are T cell receptor beta chains from one sample, sequenced in a study of blood T cell repertoires in COVID-19. The data were produced by immunoSEQ multiplex PCR, yet TCRdb's version contains in-frame clones alone and is incomplete. The profile shows under 200,000 clones, around 88% of them singletons. The sample taken for sequencing was peripheral blood. Every receptor here comes from a woman aged 70 to 79 who had recovered from COVID-19. The CDR3 runs from the conserved cysteine through the conserved F or W. The order of the fields is clone size, V gene, J gene, D gene, CDR3 DNA, CDR3 protein. D genes are given only for firm matches. Rows give clone size only sometimes, using once, few, many, or a class for an expanded clone.

clone size: -; V gene: TRBV3-1/TRBV3-2; J gene: TRBJ1-2; D gene: -; CDR3 DNA: TGTGCCAGCAGCCAAGTCAGGGCAGGAGGCTACACCTTC; CDR3 protein: CASSQVRAGGYTF
clone size: -; V gene: TRBV7-2; J gene: TRBJ1-2; D gene: -; CDR3 DNA: TGTGCCAGCAGCTTAGCCGCAGGGGTCTATGGCTACACCTTC; CDR3 protein: CASSLAAGVYGYTF
clone size: -; V gene: TRBV7-8; J gene: TRBJ1-1; D gene: TRBD1; CDR3 DNA: TGTGCCAGCAGCTTAGGTACAGGGGTGAAATACACTGAAGCTTTCTTT; CDR3 protein: CASSLGTGVKYTEAFF
clone size: once; V gene: TRBV11-3; J gene: TRBJ2-1; D gene: -; CDR3 DNA: TGTGCCAGCACCCCCCGACAGGCTTCAACCTACAATGAGCAGTTCTTC; CDR3 protein: CASTPRQASTYNEQFF
clone size: once; V gene: TRBV19; J gene: TRBJ2-2; D gene: TRBD1; CDR3 DNA: TGTGCCAGTAGTATGGGGACAGGGGGCACCGGGGAGCTGTTTTTT; CDR3 protein: CASSMGTGGTGELFF
clone size: -; V gene: TRBV28; J gene: TRBJ2-7; D gene: -; CDR3 DNA: TGTGCCAGCAGTTTGCTAGCCCGATCCTACGAGCAGTACTTC; CDR3 protein: CASSLLARSYEQYF
clone size: -; V gene: TRBV5-1; J gene: TRBJ1-5; D gene: TRBD1; CDR3 DNA: TGCGCCAGCAGCTTTACAGGGGGGGATCAGCCCCAGCATTTT; CDR3 protein: CASSFTGGDQPQHF
clone size: -; V gene: TRBV7-9; J gene: TRBJ1-1; D gene: -; CDR3 DNA: TGTGCCAGCAGCCCTCAGGGGCTGGGCACTGAAGCTTTCTTT; CDR3 protein: CASSPQGLGTEAFF
clone size: -; V gene: TRBV4-1; J gene: TRBJ1-2; D gene: -; CDR3 DNA: TGCGCCAGCAGCCGCCTCGCGACCCGAGGCGGGTACACCTTC; CDR3 protein: CASSRLATRGGYTF
clone size: -; V gene: TRBV5-4; J gene: TRBJ2-5; D gene: TRBD1; CDR3 DNA: TGTGCCAGCAGGAGACAGGGGTCCCAAGAGACCCAGTACTTC; CDR3 protein: CASRRQGSQETQYF
clone size: -; V gene: TRBV24-1; J gene: TRBJ2-7; D gene: TRBD2; CDR3 DNA: TGTGCCACCGGGTTAGCGGGATCCTACGAGCAGTACTTC; CDR3 protein: CATGLAGSYEQYF
clone size: -; V gene: TRBV9; J gene: TRBJ2-5; D gene: -; CDR3 DNA: TGTGCCAGCAGCCCCCCCGGGGGTACGGCCCAAGAGACCCAGTACTTC; CDR3 protein: CASSPPGGTAQETQYF
clone size: -; V gene: TRBV7-9; J gene: TRBJ1-1; D gene: -; CDR3 DNA: TGTGCCAGCAGCTCCACAGGGACCATGAACACTGAAGCTTTCTTT; CDR3 protein: CASSSTGTMNTEAFF
clone size: -; V gene: TRBV7-2; J gene: TRBJ2-1; D gene: TRBD1; CDR3 DNA: TGTGCCAGCAGCTCTCCTCGGACAGGGGGCGGGAATGAGCAGTTCTTC; CDR3 protein: CASSSPRTGGGNEQFF
clone size: -; V gene: TRBV28; J gene: TRBJ1-3; D gene: -; CDR3 DNA: TGTGCCAGCAGTTTTGGCAGCTCTGGAAACACCATATATTTT; CDR3 protein: CASSFGSSGNTIYF
clone size: few; V gene: TRBV21-1; J gene: TRBJ1-1; D gene: -; CDR3 DNA: TGTGCCAGCAGCAAAGGGGCTGGGCTGAACACTGAAGCTTTCTTT; CDR3 protein: CASSKGAGLNTEAFF
clone size: -; V gene: TRBV15; J gene: TRBJ2-3; D gene: -; CDR3 DNA: TGTGCCACCAGCACACGGACAGAGGCCTTCCATACGCAGTATTTT; CDR3 protein: CATSTRTEAFHTQYF
clone size: -; V gene: TRBV5-5; J gene: TRBJ1-2; D gene: -; CDR3 DNA: TGTGCCAGCAGCCCCTCGTGGGGGGGCGGTGGCTACACCTTC; CDR3 protein: CASSPSWGGGGYTF
clone size: -; V gene: TRBV28; J gene: TRBJ1-5; D gene: -; CDR3 DNA: TGTGCCAGCACCTTGGGGGCTAGGAGCAATCAGCCCCAGCATTTT; CDR3 protein: CASTLGARSNQPQHF
clone size: -; V gene: TRBV7-9; J gene: TRBJ2-1; D gene: TRBD2; CDR3 DNA: TGTGCCAGCAGCCCTGGTGGTAGCGGGGGGGGTCGTGAGCAGTTCTTC; CDR3 protein: CASSPGGSGGGREQFF
clone size: -; V gene: TRBV6-5; J gene: TRBJ2-7; D gene: -; CDR3 DNA: TGTGCCAGCAGTTACGGCGGACTTCGCTACGAGCAGTACTTC; CDR3 protein: CASSYGGLRYEQYF
clone size: -; V gene: TRBV12-3/TRBV12-4; J gene: TRBJ1-1; D gene: -; CDR3 DNA: TGTGCCAGCAGCCACGGGAATAACACTGAAGCTTTCTTT; CDR3 protein: CASSHGNNTEAFF
clone size: -; V gene: TRBV4-3; J gene: TRBJ1-3; D gene: -; CDR3 DNA: TGCGCCAGCAGCCAGGCAGGGTCTGGAAACACCATATATTTT; CDR3 protein: CASSQAGSGNTIYF
clone size: -; V gene: TRBV16; J gene: TRBJ1-1; D gene: -; CDR3 DNA: TGTGCCAGCAGCCCGGACAGCTGGAACACTGAAGCTTTCTTT; CDR3 protein: CASSPDSWNTEAFF
clone size: -; V gene: TRBV10-3; J gene: TRBJ1-1; D gene: TRBD1; CDR3 DNA: TGTGCCATCAGTGAGAGGGGACAGGTCACTGAAGCTTTCTTT; CDR3 protein: CAISERGQVTEAFF
clone size: -; V gene: TRBV9; J gene: TRBJ2-3; D gene: -; CDR3 DNA: TGTGCCAGCAGCGGACAGGTGAAGGGCACGCAGTATTTT; CDR3 protein: CASSGQVKGTQYF